These 18 T cell receptor beta chains came from one sample sequenced in a study of shared clonotypes between healthy human individuals. The protocol was immunoSEQ multiplex PCR, while the TCRdb copy is restricted to in-frame clones and leaves out a portion. The sample carries about 2.3 million clones, approximately 93% recorded once. The sample taken for sequencing was naive CD4+ T cells from PBMCs. Subset of the sample: CD45RA+ positively selected. All receptors derive from a man aged 18 to 29 in good health. Some clones in this sample may be carry-over from other donors' samples.

The chain uses TRBV19 and TRBJ1-1, with no clear D. Germline V CDR1 and CDR2: LNHDA, SQIVND (reference sequence). V lost 3 bases to trimming and J lost 12 bases, with 17 bases between them. This CDR3 contains 13 residues. Here the CDR3 reads CASSMRGGVRTFF. CDR3 nucleotide sequence: TGTGCCAGTAGTATGAGAGGCGGGGTGAGGACTTTCTTT.

V usage is TRBV7-2 and J usage is TRBJ1-2, with 9 bases matching TRBD1. V shed 5 bases and J 8 bases; nucleotides not matched to a gene: 9. The germline V gene encodes CDR1 SGHTA and CDR2 FQGNSA. This CDR3 region has 14 residues. The CDR3: CASSPLQGASGYTF. The CDR3 region has the DNA TGTGCCAGCAGCCCTTTACAGGGGGCGAGCGGCTACACCTTC.

V and J are TRBV6-6 and TRBJ1-4; D not resolved. Trimming removed 7 bases at V and 6 bases at J, with 9 bases between. Germline V gene sequence: CDR1 MNHNY, CDR2 SVGAGI (reference sequence). CDR3 length equals 12 residues. The CDR3 protein is CASKGSHEKLFF. The CDR3 region has the DNA TGTGCCAGCAAAGGGTCTCATGAAAAACTGTTTTTT.

This clone is a singleton in its sample. The V call is TRBV5-1, the J call TRBJ2-3; the match to TRBD2 covers 11 bases. J lost 3 bases, V lost 7 bases, and 16 bases had no gene match. The germline gives CDR1 SGHRS, CDR2 YFSETQ. The CDR3 extends over 18 amino acids. DNA for the CDR3: TGCGCCAGCGGAGGTCGGACTAGCGGGTCTATGGGGACAGATACGCAGTATTTT. This codes for CASGGRTSGSMGTDTQYF.

The chain uses TRBV7-9 and TRBJ1-1; 7 nucleotides align to TRBD1. The trim removed 5 bases at V and 8 bases at J, leaving 14 bases unmatched. There are 15 residues in the CDR3. The V gene's germline CDR1 is SEHNR and CDR2 FQNEAQ (reference sequence). CDR3 nucleotides: TGTGCCAGCAGCCCCCCCGGGACAGTCGTGAGGGAAGCTTTCTTT. This translates into CASSPPGTVVREAFF. Full variable domain (missing parts from reference TRBV7-9 and TRBJ1-1): DTGVSQNPRHKITKRGQNVTFRCDPISEHNRLYWYRQTLGQGPEFLTYFQNEAQLEKSRLLSDRFSAERPKGSFSTLEIQRTEQGDSAMYLCASSPPGTVVREAFFGQGTRLTVV.

This chain joins TRBV7-6 and TRBJ2-1; 7 bases are a match to TRBD2. CDR3 length: 18 residues. Losses at the gene ends were 5 bases for V and 0 bases for J; bases not matched to a gene: 13. CDR1 SGHVS and CDR2 FNYEAQ come from the germline V gene. The CDR3 DNA follows: TGTGCCAGCAGCCTGTCAGCGGGATTCTCTAACTCCTACAATGAGCAGTTCTTC. Translation gives CASSLSAGFSNSYNEQFF.

J is TRBJ2-1 and V is TRBV7-3, with D possibly TRBD2 on 6 matching bases. The CDR3 has 14 amino acids. Trimming cost V 5 bases and J 4 bases, with 12 bases left between them. Germline V gene lookup returns CDR1 SGHTA and CDR2 FQGTGA. The CDR3 spells CASSATGTYNEQFF. In nucleotides, the CDR3 is TGTGCCAGCAGCGCCACCGGGACTTACAATGAGCAGTTCTTC.

The chain is built from TRBV10-2 and TRBJ2-3; D possibly uses TRBD1 or TRBD2 (5 bases each). Trimming left V 8 bases short and J 7 bases short, with 22 bases between. The CDR3 totals 15 residues. The germline V gene has CDR1 WSHSY and CDR2 SAAADI. In DNA form, the CDR3 reads TGCGCCAGCTCCAGAGGGGTATCGGGTGCGAATACGCAGTATTTT. Encoded protein: CASSRGVSGANTQYF.

This chain links TRBV18 with TRBJ1-3; possibly TRBD1 for D (6 bases). The CDR3 runs 15 residues. V was shortened by 3 bases and J by 2 bases, with 11 bases between the two germline ends. From germline, CDR1 is KGHSH and CDR2 LQKENI. The chain's CDR3 is CASSPQGSPGNTIYF. The CDR3, as DNA: TGTGCCAGCTCACCGCAGGGGTCACCTGGAAACACCATATATTTT.

The V call is TRBV6-6, the J call TRBJ1-5; 8 bases map to TRBD1. V was pared by 5 bases and J by 6 bases, with 3 bases of the junction left unmatched. The germline CDR1 and CDR2 sequences are MNHNY and SVGAGI (reference sequence). The CDR3 is made up of 13 amino acids. CDR3 DNA sequence: TGTGCCAGCAGTGACAGGGGTCGTCAGCCCCAGCATTTT. The encoded protein is CASSDRGRQPQHF.

This rearrangement joins TRBV5-1 to TRBJ2-2; 9 bases line up with TRBD2. Germline V gives CDR1 SGHRS, CDR2 YFSETQ. The CDR3 is made up of 16 amino acids. V was pared by 4 bases and J by 2 bases, with 6 bases of the junction left unmatched. The CDR3 reads CASSISSGVNTGELFF. The CDR3, as DNA: TGCGCCAGCAGCATTTCTAGCGGGGTCAACACCGGGGAGCTGTTTTTT.

The chain carries TRBV4-2 and TRBJ2-7; 11 nucleotides align to TRBD2. This CDR3 is 16 amino acids long. V shed 1 base, J shed 6 bases, and the junction held 8 bases outside the gene matches. CDR1 is LGHNA, CDR2 YNFKEQ, per germline. Here the CDR3 DNA reads TGTGCCAGCAGCCAAGGGGGAGGGCTAGCGGGAGGCGAGCAGTACTTC. Translated, it gives CASSQGGGLAGGEQYF.

This clone was observed a handful of times. J is TRBJ1-1 and V is TRBV7-9; TRBD1 matches at 8 bases. This CDR3 contains 15 residues. Trimming cost V 4 bases and J 3 bases; bases outside gene matches: 7. Per the germline V gene, CDR1 is SEHNR and CDR2 is FQNEAQ (reference sequence). In nucleotides, the CDR3 is TGTGCCAGCAGCTCGACCAGGGGGCGGGACACTGAAGCTTTCTTT. It is translated as CASSSTRGRDTEAFF.

This chain connects TRBV10-3 to TRBJ1-2, with 8 bases matching TRBD1. J gave up 8 bases and V 7 bases, and 12 bases lay outside the gene matches. Germline CDR1 reads ENHRY; CDR2 reads SYGVKD. The CDR3 is made up of 14 amino acids. The CDR3 DNA follows: TGTGCCATCAACCCGACAGGGGAGATTGGGGGCTACACCTTC. It codes for CAINPTGEIGGYTF.

This sequence joins TRBV28 and TRBJ1-2, with D possibly being TRBD1 (5 bases). Germline-derived CDR1 and CDR2 are MDHEN and SYDVKM. Trimming pared 5 bases from V and 8 bases from J, leaving 18 bases between. This CDR3 has 14 residues. DNA for the CDR3: TGTGCCAGCAGTCCCTTCGGCGGGGGAGCAGGCTACACCTTC. It is translated as CASSPFGGGAGYTF.

CDR3 bases: TGTGCCAGCAGCTTAGGATCTCCTCGGGGGAATGAGCAGTTCTTC. This translates into CASSLGSPRGNEQFF. V is TRBV7-8 and J is TRBJ2-1, with D perhaps matching TRBD2 (6 bases). Trimming took off 1 base at V and 7 bases at J, with 14 bases between the two ends. Looked up from germline, CDR1 is SGHVS and CDR2 is FQNEAQ. The CDR3 runs to 15 residues.

V and J are TRBV28 and TRBJ2-4, with D hard to call. V was trimmed by 2 bases and J by 9 bases, leaving 11 bases between them. The germline CDR1 and CDR2 sequences are MDHEN and SYDVKM. The CDR3 is 13 amino acids. CDR3 region: CASSLPEQTIQYF. In DNA, the CDR3 is TGTGCCAGCAGTTTACCGGAACAGACCATTCAGTACTTC.

The V gene is TRBV7-2, the J gene TRBJ2-5; 9 bases map to TRBD2. Trimming took 5 bases from V and 4 from J; bases not matched to a gene: 14. CDR3 size: 17 residues. Germline CDR1 is SGHTA and CDR2 is FQGNSA. CDR3 coding DNA: TGTGCCAGCAGCCCCTGGCCTAGCGGGACGGTGAGAGAGACCCAGTACTTC. Translating gives CASSPWPSGTVRETQYF.